This TCR beta chain derives from a study of identical twins. Study results and caveats: Modelling underestimated the level of out-of-frame TCR alpha sharing observed in monozygotic twins. Part of the zero-insertion signal could reflect confounding by invariant MAIT and iNKT cells.

Remarks on this clonotype: Its specificity is unknown. The junction departs from germline at one end; a sequencing error may be responsible.

It was template switching that added a universal primer site, and there were unique molecular identifiers on the cDNA. One entry per CDR3 protein, called by TCRdb with MiXCR from the 5' RACE reads. The sample includes 1.5 million to 2 million distinct CDR3 sequences, about 32% of them seen just once. Sequencing input: cord blood. The TCR sequence derives from a newborn girl in good health.

Here the CDR3 reads CAISESDPLAVAKSIQYF. Written as DNA, the CDR3 is TGTGCCATCAGTGAGTCGGATCCACTAGCGGTAGCCAAAAGCATTCAGTACTTC. V is TRBV10-3 and J is TRBJ2-4; TRBD2 aligns across 8 bases. From germline, CDR1 is ENHRY and CDR2 SYGVKD. The CDR3 is 18 residues long.